This T cell receptor beta chain came from a study of blood T cell repertoires in COVID-19. Original methodology: Amplification from reference gene primers served as the basis for estimated nucleated cell counts. The repertoire was sequenced with immunoSEQ multiplex PCR; TCRdb's copy has only in-frame clones and lacks some. V, J and clone size were drawn from that table, and D and trimming were deduced from the DNA. The table records 150,000 to 250,000 clones, roughly 92% of them present only once. The CDR3 is 12 residues long. V shed 0 bases, J shed 13 bases, and the junction held 3 bases outside the gene matches. Per germline, CDR1 MGHRA and CDR2 YSYEKL.

Sequencing input: peripheral blood. The receptor was derived from a young man with COVID-19, enrolled during active disease. The chain has TRBV4-1 and TRBJ2-4; TRBD1 matches at 7 bases. The CDR3 DNA reads TGCGCCAGCAGCCAAGATTTGGGACAGCAGTACTTC. Translating gives CASSQDLGQQYF.